Presented here are 21 T cell receptor beta chains from one specimen sequenced in a study of cytomegalovirus exposure and HLA in healthy donors. The PCR employed 60 Vbeta primers together with 13 Jbeta primers. Method: immunoSEQ multiplex PCR; TCRdb's copy keeps in-frame clones and lacks some. Of about 120,000 clones in the sample, around 70% are singletons; the top ten hold about 7.8%. The sequenced sample consisted of PBMCs. These receptors all come from a woman aged 40 to 50 in good health and CMV-seropositive.

The rearrangement links TRBV11-2 to TRBJ2-3; 9 bases fit TRBD2. The V gene end was trimmed by 5 bases and the J gene end by 5 bases; junction bases not matched to a gene: 17. The CDR3 consists of 18 residues. CDR1 is SGHAT and CDR2 is FQNNGV in the germline V gene. The CDR3 bases are TGTGCCAGCAGCCTCATGGGTCGCGGGGGGGCCGCCCGAGATACGCAGTATTTT. Protein: CASSLMGRGGAARDTQYF.

V gene TRBV28 combines with J gene TRBJ1-5; D possibly corresponds to TRBD1 (6 bases). This CDR3 has 13 amino acids. The V gene lost 4 bases and the J gene lost 6 bases, with 10 bases spanning the gap. Germline loops: CDR1 MDHEN, CDR2 SYDVKM. DNA for the CDR3: TGTGCCAGCAGTTACTCGACAGGTCAGCCCCAGCATTTT. Protein: CASSYSTGQPQHF.

Comments on this clone: Within the sample, other DNA sequences also encode this same CDR3. The chain combines TRBV9 with TRBJ2-1, with D possibly being TRBD2 (6 bases). V was cut by 0 bases and J by 0 bases, with 7 bases left in between. The CDR3 is made up of 15 amino acids. Germline CDR1 reads SGDLS; CDR2 reads YYNGEE. The CDR3 DNA follows: TGTGCCAGCAGCGTAGTGGGGGGCTCCTACAATGAGCAGTTCTTC. It codes for CASSVVGGSYNEQFF.

This sequence joins TRBV6-1 and TRBJ1-3; D is unresolved. This CDR3 is 14 amino acids long. Germline V gene lookup returns CDR1 MNHNS and CDR2 SASEGT. With 1 base removed from V and 5 bases from J, the gap between germline ends came to 9 bases. CDR3 sequence: CASSEVSARNTIYF. Here the CDR3 DNA reads TGTGCCAGCAGTGAAGTGTCAGCGAGAAACACCATATATTTT.

This chain uses TRBV7-9 with TRBJ1-1; 7 nucleotides match TRBD1. Looked up from germline, CDR1 is SEHNR and CDR2 is FQNEAQ (reference sequence). V lost 7 bases and J lost 0; bases outside the gene matches: 11. The CDR3 is 16 residues long. CDR3 amino acids: CASNWGTGQLNTEAFF. As DNA, the CDR3 is TGTGCCAGCAACTGGGGGACGGGACAGCTGAACACTGAAGCTTTCTTT.

The chain couples TRBV7-6 to TRBJ2-7; TRBD1 is a possible D gene (6 bases). Germline V gene data show CDR1 as SGHVS and CDR2 as FNYEAQ. The CDR3 length is 14 residues. With 1 base removed from V and 7 bases from J, the gap between germline ends came to 14 bases. CDR3 in amino acids: CASSLEGVAREQYF. CDR3 bases: TGTGCCAGCAGCTTAGAGGGGGTGGCCCGGGAGCAGTACTTC.

The genes are TRBV2 and TRBJ1-2; no firm D call. Germline V lookup: CDR1 SNHLY, CDR2 FYNNEI. CDR3 length: 13 residues. Trimming stripped 5 bases from V and 6 bases from J, with 13 bases between. The CDR3 sequence: CASSPTGTDGYTF. CDR3 nucleotide sequence: TGTGCCAGCAGTCCAACGGGTACGGATGGCTACACCTTC.

This chain connects TRBV2 to TRBJ2-1, with a tentative D call TRBD1 (6 bases). CDR3 length equals 15 residues. Germline lookup yields CDR1 SNHLY and CDR2 FYNNEI. Deletions cut 3 bases from V and 3 bases from J, with 12 bases between. CDR3 nucleotide sequence: TGTGCCAGCAGTGACAGGGGCCTGTTCTACAATGAGCAGTTCTTC. Translation gives CASSDRGLFYNEQFF.

The chain joins TRBV7-2 to TRBJ2-1, with D tentatively TRBD1 (6 bases). The CDR3 has 13 residues. The germline V gene has CDR1 SGHTA and CDR2 FQGNSA. Trimming removed 5 bases from V and 4 bases from J, with 9 bases in between. The CDR3 nucleotides are TGTGCCAGCAGCAAACAGGGTTACAATGAGCAGTTCTTC. It yields the protein CASSKQGYNEQFF.

The rearrangement uses TRBV6-5 and TRBJ2-3; 9 bases are shared with TRBD2. The V and J ends lost 7 bases and 2 bases, in that order; junction bases with no gene match: 7. CDR1 is MNHEY and CDR2 is SVGAGI in the germline V gene. This CDR3 spans 15 amino acids. The CDR3 sequence: CASTQGGGATDTQYF. CDR3 DNA sequence: TGTGCCAGCACCCAAGGCGGGGGGGCCACAGATACGCAGTATTTT.

The chain links TRBV4-3 to TRBJ2-1, with 13 bases aligning to TRBD2. This CDR3 is 19 amino acids long. The junction had 15 bases not matched to a gene; V was cut back by 1 base and J by 9 bases. Germline values: CDR1 LGHNA, CDR2 YSLEER. As DNA, the CDR3 is TGCGCCAGCAGCCAAGCAGGGATTCCCACTAGCGGGGGGGCAAGTGAGCAGTTCTTC. It specifies CASSQAGIPTSGGASEQFF.

With regard to this clone: One junction end does not reproduce the germline sequence, and a read error may be involved. Other DNA sequences in the sample encode the same CDR3. V usage is TRBV7-9 and J usage is TRBJ1-1; 7 bases match TRBD1. The CDR3 spans 15 residues. Germline V lookup: CDR1 SEHNR, CDR2 FQNEAQ (reference sequence). The chain's CDR3 is CASSQDRVSVTEAFF. CDR3 nucleotides: TGCGCCAGCAGCCAAGACAGGGTGTCGGTAACTGAAGCTTTCTTT.

The chain is built from TRBV7-6 and TRBJ2-1, with D maybe TRBD2 (6 bases). CDR1 SGHVS and CDR2 FNYEAQ come from the germline V gene. V was shortened by 3 bases and J by 3 bases, with 9 bases between the two germline ends. There are 14 residues in the CDR3. The CDR3: CASSFGGLYNEQFF. CDR3 nucleotide sequence: TGTGCCAGCAGCTTTGGGGGACTCTACAATGAGCAGTTCTTC.

This clone was observed a single time. The V and J genes are TRBV5-1 and TRBJ1-3; the match to TRBD1 covers 7 bases. V shed 4 bases and J 4 bases; nucleotides not matched to a gene: 2. This CDR3 contains 13 residues. Germline CDR1 is SGHRS and CDR2 is YFSETQ. The CDR3 is CASSQGDGNTIYF. The CDR3 DNA reads TGCGCCAGCAGCCAGGGGGACGGAAACACCATATATTTT.

The chain is built from TRBV5-1 and TRBJ2-2; D remains ambiguous. V was pared by 5 bases and J by 1 base, with 3 bases between. The CDR3 runs 12 residues. CDR1 and CDR2 (germline): SGHRS, YFSETQ. The CDR3 nucleotides are TGCGCCAGCAGTCGGAACACCGGGGAGCTGTTTTTT. It translates to CASSRNTGELFF.

This clone was observed once. V and J are TRBV2 and TRBJ2-3; 9 bases match TRBD1. The CDR3 is made up of 15 amino acids. The V segment lost 7 bases and the J segment 3 bases; nucleotides outside the gene matches: 8. Germline V gives CDR1 SNHLY, CDR2 FYNNEI. In nucleotides, the CDR3 is TGTGCCAGCAACCTTCCCGGGACAGGGACAGATACGCAGTATTTT. Encoded protein: CASNLPGTGTDTQYF. The entire variable domain, with the rest obtained from reference TRBV2 and TRBJ2-3, is as follows: EPEVTQTPSHQVTQMGQEVILRCVPISNHLYFYWYRQILGQKVEFLVSFYNNEISEKSEIFDDQFSVERPDGSNFTLKIRSTKLEDSAMYFCASNLPGTGTDTQYFGPGTRLTVL.

The chain combines TRBV29-1 with TRBJ1-3; 7 nucleotides agree with TRBD1. CDR1 and CDR2 (germline): SQVTM, ANQGSEA. The CDR3 is 15 residues long. Trimming cost V 4 bases and J 2 bases; bases outside gene matches: 8. Here the CDR3 DNA reads TGCAGCGTTGCTCCCGGGACAGACACTGGAAACACCATATATTTT. As protein: CSVAPGTDTGNTIYF.

This chain connects TRBV13 to TRBJ2-7, with D tentatively TRBD2 (6 bases). CDR1 and CDR2 from the germline V gene are PRHDT and FYEKMQ (reference sequence). The CDR3 extends over 14 amino acids. Trimming shortened V by 5 bases and J by 0 bases, and 11 bases separated the two germline ends. The CDR3, as DNA: TGTGCCAGCAGCCCTCGGGGGAGCTCCTACGAGCAGTACTTC. Translating it yields CASSPRGSSYEQYF.

This clone was seen a few times. The chain combines TRBV27 with TRBJ2-7; D may be TRBD1 (6 bases). V was cut by 2 bases and J by 0 bases, with 20 bases left in between. This CDR3 has 18 residues. CDR1 is MNHEY, CDR2 SMNVEV, per germline (reference sequence). This CDR3 reads CASSLVPGHASGSYEQYF. CDR3 coding DNA: TGTGCCAGCAGTTTAGTTCCGGGACATGCAAGTGGCTCCTACGAGCAGTACTTC.

The rearrangement links TRBV5-6 to TRBJ1-6; D gene unclear. This CDR3 region has 14 residues. V gave up 0 bases and J gave up 7 bases, with 8 bases separating them. Germline V gene lookup returns CDR1 SGHDT and CDR2 YYEEEE. CDR3 amino acids: CASSLAQANSPLHF. The CDR3 coding sequence is TGTGCCAGCAGCTTGGCTCAGGCGAATTCACCCCTCCACTTT.

This chain uses TRBV18 with TRBJ1-1, with a possible D match to TRBD1 (5 bases). CDR3 length equals 14 residues. The V end was cut by 3 bases, the J end by 4 bases, with 12 bases between. Germline V gene sequence: CDR1 KGHSH, CDR2 LQKENI. In DNA form, the CDR3 reads TGTGCCAGCTCACCTATTCGGGGGGGCACTGAAGCTTTCTTT. Amino acids: CASSPIRGGTEAFF.